The 18 T cell receptor beta chains given below trace back to one sample, sequenced in a study of PD-L1 blockade in urothelial cancer. TCRdb's copy holds only in-frame clones and misses some; the assay was immunoSEQ multiplex PCR. The sample holds about 41,000 clones; 70% to 90% are singletons and the top ten take approximately 2.4%. Stated time point: peripheral blood 6 weeks after treatment start. Specimen: PBMCs, collected around atezolizumab (anti-PD-L1) treatment. The receptor source for this set is a man between 65 and 85 years old with urothelial cancer.

The chain is built from TRBV2 and TRBJ2-1; 10 bases are a match to TRBD1. The germline V gene encodes CDR1 SNHLY and CDR2 FYNNEI. This CDR3 region has 15 residues. Germline trimming cut 6 bases from V and 7 bases from J; bases unmatched to any gene: 9. CDR3 amino acids: CASRRSGTGVNEQFF. The CDR3 nucleotides read TGTGCCAGCAGAAGGTCCGGGACAGGGGTTAATGAGCAGTTCTTC.

The V and J genes are TRBV6-5 and TRBJ2-7, with TRBD2 matching 7 bases. Trimming at V came to 5 bases and at J to 1 base, leaving 5 bases not matched to a gene. This CDR3 comprises 14 residues. The V gene's germline CDR1 is MNHEY and CDR2 SVGAGI. CDR3 nucleotide sequence: TGTGCCAGCAGTCCGAGACTAGCATCCTACGAGCAGTACTTC. Its protein product is CASSPRLASYEQYF.

The chain employs TRBV30 and TRBJ2-2; D uncertain. The germline V and J ends were trimmed by 0 bases and 6 bases, with 8 bases remaining between them. The germline CDR1 and CDR2 sequences are GTSNPN and SVGIG (reference sequence). The CDR3 has 13 residues. For the CDR3, the DNA is TGTGCCTGGAGTGTAATAGCTCCCGGGGAGCTGTTTTTT. This sequence encodes CAWSVIAPGELFF.

The sample holds one count of this clone. The chain carries TRBV25-1 and TRBJ2-3; the match to TRBD2 covers 7 bases. Germline-derived CDR1 and CDR2 are MGHDK and SYGVNS. V lost 4 bases to trimming and J lost 5 bases; unmatched junction nucleotides: 12. The CDR3 extends over 16 amino acids. The CDR3 here is CASSAWGGGMGDTQYF. Written as DNA, the CDR3 is TGTGCCAGCAGTGCCTGGGGGGGAGGGATGGGAGATACGCAGTATTTT.

The J gene is TRBJ2-7, the V gene TRBV4-2; 10 bases line up with TRBD2. The CDR3 spans 15 residues. CDR1 is LGHNA and CDR2 is YNFKEQ in the germline V gene. V lost 5 bases, J lost 6 bases, and 10 bases stayed unmatched. The CDR3 DNA sequence: TGTGCCAGCAGCACCACAGCGGGAGGGCCGCGCGAGCAGTACTTC. Translated, it gives CASSTTAGGPREQYF.

CDR3 sequence reads: CASSEPPGGRTETQYF. The CDR3 DNA reads TGTGCCAGCAGTGAGCCCCCTGGCGGGAGGACTGAGACCCAGTACTTC. V is TRBV2 and J is TRBJ2-5, with 8 bases aligning to TRBD2. Unmatched junction bases numbered 11, after V lost 3 bases and J lost 5 bases. Germline lookup yields CDR1 SNHLY and CDR2 FYNNEI. The CDR3 is 16 amino acids.

The count of this clone is one. This CDR3 is CASSQVGNQETQYF. DNA of the CDR3: TGCGCCAGCAGCCAAGTTGGCAACCAAGAGACCCAGTACTTC. V is TRBV4-1 and J is TRBJ2-5; D unresolved. This CDR3 contains 14 residues. From germline, CDR1 is MGHRA and CDR2 YSYEKL. V was trimmed by 1 base and J by 0 bases, leaving 6 bases between them.

V gene TRBV9 combines with J gene TRBJ2-7; 8 nucleotides line up with TRBD1. The germline gives CDR1 SGDLS, CDR2 YYNGEE. Germline trimming cut 5 bases from V and 2 bases from J; bases unmatched to any gene: 9. CDR3 size: 15 residues. CDR3 in amino acids: CASSSSTGAAYEQYF. The CDR3, as DNA: TGTGCCAGCAGTTCGTCGACAGGGGCAGCCTACGAGCAGTACTTC.

The chain combines TRBV30 with TRBJ2-1; D unresolved. Between the trimmed V and J ends, which lost 2 bases and 4 bases, there was a span of 18 bases. The CDR3 runs 16 residues. Germline CDR1 reads GTSNPN; CDR2 reads SVGIG (reference sequence). The CDR3 reads CAWSYLPGSLYNEQFF. CDR3 bases: TGTGCCTGGAGTTACCTTCCCGGGTCTTTATACAATGAGCAGTTCTTC.

V and J are TRBV20-1 and TRBJ2-1; no reliable D call. Trimming left V 2 bases short and J 7 bases short, with 6 bases between. The CDR3 length is 11 residues. CDR1 is DFQATT, CDR2 SNEGSKA, per germline (reference sequence). CDR3 nucleotide sequence: TGCAGTGCTAGACCTCCTAATGAGCAGTTCTTC. It translates to CSARPPNEQFF.

The gene calls are TRBV5-1 and TRBJ1-1, with 9 bases fitting TRBD1. V lost 1 base, J lost 5 bases, and 3 bases stayed unmatched. CDR3 size: 14 residues. Looked up from germline, CDR1 is SGHRS and CDR2 is YFSETQ. The CDR3 coding sequence is TGCGCCAGCAGCTTGCCGGGGACAGGGACTGAAGCTTTCTTT. Translated, it gives CASSLPGTGTEAFF. Drawing the rest from reference TRBV5-1 and TRBJ1-1, the complete variable domain is KAGVTQTPRYLIKTRGQQVTLSCSPISGHRSVSWYQQTPGQGLQFLFEYFSETQRNKGNFPGRFSGRQFSNSRSEMNVSTLELGDSALYLCASSLPGTGTEAFFGQGTRLTVV.

V usage is TRBV9 and J usage is TRBJ2-1, with D possibly being TRBD1 (7 bases). V was cut by 2 bases and J by 4 bases, with 22 bases left in between. Germline lookup yields CDR1 SGDLS and CDR2 YYNGEE. The CDR3 spans 18 residues. The CDR3 DNA is TGTGCCAGCAGCGTTGCCCCTCTCTCGCAGGGGGGATACAATGAGCAGTTCTTC. It specifies CASSVAPLSQGGYNEQFF.

The genes are TRBV27 and TRBJ1-1; perhaps TRBD1 as D (5 bases). CDR1 MNHEY and CDR2 SMNVEV come from the germline V gene (reference sequence). Trimming took off 4 bases at V and 1 base at J, with 13 bases between the two ends. This CDR3 is built from 15 residues. The CDR3 DNA follows: TGTGCCAGCAGTTCCCTGGGCAGGGAGAACACTGAAGCTTTCTTT. Protein: CASSSLGRENTEAFF.

This sequence joins TRBV19 and TRBJ1-1, with D maybe TRBD1 (5 bases). The V gene's germline CDR1 is LNHDA and CDR2 SQIVND (reference sequence). The CDR3 extends over 14 amino acids. V dropped 0 bases and J dropped 4 bases, with 9 bases sitting between them. In nucleotides, the CDR3 is TGTGCCAGTAGTATAGACAGGGAAGGCACTGAAGCTTTCTTT. It is translated as CASSIDREGTEAFF.

The rearrangement joins TRBV5-1 to TRBJ1-1, with TRBD1 as a possible D gene (5 bases). Trimming stripped 0 bases from V and 5 bases from J, with 11 bases between. CDR1 SGHRS and CDR2 YFSETQ come from the germline V gene. CDR3 size: 14 residues. CDR3 nucleotides: TGCGCCAGCAGCTTGGACAGGCGGGGGACTGAAGCTTTCTTT. Protein sequence: CASSLDRRGTEAFF.

This chain uses TRBV10-3 with TRBJ1-3; the match to TRBD1 covers 9 bases. Germline V gene sequence: CDR1 ENHRY, CDR2 SYGVKD. V lost 0 bases to trimming and J lost 4 bases; unmatched junction nucleotides: 1. CDR3 length: 15 residues. CDR3 bases: TGTGCCATCAGTGAGTCGACAGGGGGAGGAAACACCATATATTTT. Translating gives CAISESTGGGNTIYF.

CDR3 DNA sequence: TGTGCCAGCAGGGACAGGGGGCTATTTGAAGCTTTCTTT. Its protein product is CASRDRGLFEAFF. The chain is built from TRBV2 and TRBJ1-1, with 11 bases lining up with TRBD1. The germline V gene has CDR1 SNHLY and CDR2 FYNNEI. Germline trimming cut 6 bases from V and 7 bases from J; bases unmatched to any gene: 4. The length of the CDR3 is 13 residues.

This clone has only one observation. This chain connects TRBV6-5 to TRBJ1-1; possible D gene TRBD1, 6 bases. V dropped 5 bases and J dropped 4 bases, with 14 bases sitting between them. Germline values: CDR1 MNHEY, CDR2 SVGAGI. The CDR3 extends over 14 amino acids. CDR3 loop: CASSTWQGPTEAFF. The CDR3 region has the DNA TGTGCCAGCAGTACCTGGCAGGGGCCCACTGAAGCTTTCTTT.